The following is a TCR beta chain sequence with its context. This receptor's antigen is unknown. No quality values exist for individual bases; no much larger clone is one base distant. The source of the sample is a study of OX40 agonist ivuxolimab in advanced cancers. Regarding the study in general: Ivuxolimab was a fully human IgG2 agonistic monoclonal antibody targeting the costimulatory receptor OX40 (CD134). Intravenous ivuxolimab was administered to patients every 2 weeks at six dose levels: 0.01, 0.1, 0.3, 1.5, 3 and 10 mg/kg. Of the approximately 54 dose-escalation patients, hepatocellular carcinoma was present in about 20, melanoma in roughly 15, renal cell carcinoma in 9 and head and neck cancer in 9. In the dose-escalation cohort, roughly 80% of patients were male, and the mean age was roughly 60 years, with a range of 23 to 79. Patients were allowed to have had prior anti-PD-1, anti-PD-L1 or anti-CTLA-4 therapy, and more than 35% of the dose-escalation patients had been treated with checkpoint inhibitors. Partial responses were achieved by three dose-escalation patients, of whom one had hepatocellular carcinoma and two had cutaneous melanoma. The purpose of peripheral TCRbeta sequencing was to test whether ivuxolimab changed TCR sequence diversity and led to clonal T-cell expansion. The paper reports the monotherapy dose-escalation portion (N of about 54 patients) of the phase I ivuxolimab trial.

Patients with a history of autoimmune disease or receiving systemic immunosuppression were excluded from the trial. Peripheral blood for TCR sequencing was collected from all dose cohorts at baseline, on cycle 4 day 1, and on cycle 7 day 1. The samples were drawn from a first-in-human, open-label, multicenter phase I dose-escalation trial of ivuxolimab. Adults with locally advanced or metastatic melanoma, renal cell carcinoma, hepatocellular carcinoma or head and neck squamous cell carcinoma were enrolled in the trial. CD4+ and CD8+ T cells were sorted separately from peripheral blood before TCR sequencing. For sequencing of the TCRbeta CDR3 region, genomic DNA was extracted from the sorted cells. The immunoSEQ Assay was used for sequencing of TCRbeta CDR3 regions. TCRdb took this table from immuneACCESS and kept in-frame rearrangements with V and J called. Such tables lack part of the clones; where checked against another copy, unresolved V genes explain under half of the gap, and the rest is unexplained. The sample table holds tens of thousands of clones, of which around 84% were seen once. Of the sample, less than 35% is held by the ten largest clones.

V drops 3 bases and J drops 4 bases, leaving 12 bases in between. Including cysteine and phenylalanine, the CDR3 has 14 amino acids. The only DNA kept is the CDR3, 42 bases in frame from the first base. The germline V gene specifies SGDLS as CDR1 and YYNGEE as CDR2. Study-wide conclusions, independent of this receptor: After ivuxolimab, more expanded clones were found on average in CD8+ T cells than in CD4+ T cells. Low levels of normalized T-cell clonal expansion were also seen in some patients who did not respond. At doses of 0.1 to 3.0 mg/kg, clonal expansion of both CD4+ and CD8+ T cells in blood was seen between baseline and week 6. In the 0.1-3.0 mg/kg groups, partial responders had among the lowest normalized peripheral clonal expansion, particularly in CD8+ T cells. The antigen specificity of the peripheral T cells that underwent clonal expansion was not determined.

The sample consisted of CD4+ or CD8+ T cells sorted from blood, taken in a trial of the OX40 agonist ivuxolimab. The chain couples TRBV9 to TRBJ2-3; possibly the D gene is TRBD2, per 6 matching bases. The receptor's source is an adult with an advanced solid tumor such as melanoma, head and neck, liver or kidney cancer. The CDR3 region reads CASSAGGRADTQYF. The DNA sequence reads TGTGCCAGCAGCGCTGGAGGGCGTGCAGATACGCAGTATTTT.